Listed here are 4 T cell receptor beta chains from one sample, sequenced in a study of blood T cells in healthy people across ages. A sample-barcoded 5' primer and a J-beta primer mix were used in a second PCR of roughly 6 to 11 cycles. TCRdb used MiXCR to reprocess the 5' RACE reads, holding one entry per CDR3 protein. The sample carries roughly 1.5 million distinct CDR3 sequences, 35% to 45% recorded once. Sequenced input: blood. These receptors all come from a woman aged 18-35 years in good health.

The chain has TRBV7-9 and TRBJ2-1; no clear D. Per the germline V gene, CDR1 is SEHNR and CDR2 is FQNEAQ (reference sequence). The CDR3 is 15 amino acids. Trimming removed 1 base from V and 9 bases from J, with 16 bases in between. The CDR3 nucleotides read TGTGCCAGCAGCTTAGGATTCAATCAACTCGCTGAGCAGTTCTTC. This gives the protein CASSLGFNQLAEQFF.

The sample holds a few counts of this clonotype. This chain connects TRBV6-5 to TRBJ2-7; maybe TRBD1 (6 bases). The CDR3 totals 17 residues. V lost 2 bases to trimming and J lost 2 bases, with 19 bases between them. In germline, CDR1 is MNHEY, CDR2 SVGAGI. CDR3 DNA: TGTGCCAGCAGTTACCACATCCAGGGGCTTACCGCCTACGAGCAGTACTTC. Residues: CASSYHIQGLTAYEQYF.

The rearrangement links TRBV7-9 to TRBJ1-4, with 7 bases aligning to TRBD1. V shed 4 bases and J 4 bases; nucleotides not matched to a gene: 9. The CDR3 has 16 residues. The V gene's germline CDR1 is SEHNR and CDR2 FQNEAQ (reference sequence). The CDR3 sequence is CASSSTGQAGNEKLFF. The CDR3 nucleotides are TGTGCCAGCAGCTCCACCGGACAGGCGGGTAATGAAAAACTGTTTTTT.

This clonotype was recorded a few times. The chain links TRBV6-6 to TRBJ2-1; D is possibly TRBD2 (6 bases). Looked up from germline, CDR1 is MNHNY and CDR2 is SVGAGI (reference sequence). The V end was cut by 5 bases, the J end by 7 bases, with 24 bases between. CDR3 length: 17 amino acids. The CDR3 bases are TGTGCCAGCAGTGGGTCCGGCGGGACGGGGGTTTGGAATGAGCAGTTCTTC. Amino acid sequence: CASSGSGGTGVWNEQFF.